This T cell receptor (beta chain) was identified in a study of early stage breast cancer tumors. The study's findings and limits: Tumors had roughly 2.5-fold higher T cell density and higher clonality than adjacent normal breast tissue.

This clone showed up just a few times. Its target is not known. Produced via immunoSEQ multiplex PCR; TCRdb's table is partial and in-frame only. The sample has around 9,000 clones, over 70% seen once; the top ten hold roughly a sixth. Per the germline V gene, CDR1 is KGHSH and CDR2 is LQKENI. The CDR3 is 17 amino acids. The ends lost 1 base at V and 10 bases at J; junction bases unmatched: 15. The chain links TRBV18 to TRBJ2-5; TRBD2 agrees at 10 bases. Source material: normal breast tissue next to the tumor. The receptor's source is a person aged 60 to 70 with breast cancer. CDR3 protein: CASSPRLSGRAMRGQYF. DNA for the CDR3: TGTGCCAGCTCACCACGCCTAAGCGGGAGGGCCATGAGAGGCCAGTACTTC. Full variable domain (missing parts from reference TRBV18 and TRBJ2-5): NAGVMQNPRHLVRRRGQEARLRCSPMKGHSHVYWYRQLPEEGLKFMVYLQKENIIDESGMPKERFSAEFPKEGPSILRIQQVVRGDSAAYFCASSPRLSGRAMRGQYFGPGTRLLVL.